This T cell receptor beta chain emerged from a study of T cells in Graves' hyperthyroidism and ophthalmopathy. This CDR3 region has 14 residues. V was shortened by 5 bases and J by 3 bases, with 13 bases between the two germline ends. CDR1 and CDR2 (germline): PRHDT, FYEKMQ (reference sequence). There are many counts of this clonotype. Its antigen is not identified. Diagnoses used clinical symptoms, serum thyroxine and TRAb, thyroid ultrasound and orbital computed tomography. Using RNA transcripts as the source, TCR beta CDR3 regions were amplified. The HTBI primer set was used in a first-round RT-PCR of the TCR CDR3. TCRdb processed the multiplex PCR reads anew with MiXCR; each CDR3 protein has one entry. The sample shows around 340,000 distinct CDR3 sequences, roughly 23% of them seen only once. Findings and caveats of the study: Patients with ophthalmopathy were separated from those with stable hyperthyroidism by a 13 V-J model.

The chain employs TRBV13 and TRBJ1-1; D call uncertain. The TCR sequence derives from a woman aged 45-65 years with Graves' hyperthyroidism. Input material: blood. The CDR3 spells CASSKTGFDTEAFF. CDR3 nucleotides: TGTGCCAGCAGCAAAACCGGGTTTGACACTGAAGCTTTCTTT.